One sample yielded the 30 T cell receptor beta chains listed below, sequenced in a study of T cells after somatic rescue of genetic block. The repertoire was sequenced with immunoSEQ multiplex PCR; TCRdb's copy has only in-frame clones and lacks some. The table includes more than 70,000 clones, around 89% detected once. Sample: peripheral blood mononuclear cells (PBMCs). These TCRs come from a woman under 30.

The sample holds one count of this clone. The chain carries TRBV29-1 and TRBJ2-7, with 9 bases matching TRBD1. The germline V gene encodes CDR1 SQVTM and CDR2 ANQGSEA. The V gene end was trimmed by 6 bases and the J gene end by 6 bases; junction bases not matched to a gene: 9. CDR3 length: 13 amino acids. The CDR3 sequence is CSVLQGAGVEQYF. The CDR3 nucleotides read TGCAGCGTGCTACAGGGGGCAGGTGTCGAGCAGTACTTC.

The chain carries TRBV28 and TRBJ1-2; the match to TRBD1 covers 9 bases. V was pared by 5 bases and J by 8 bases, with 3 bases of the junction left unmatched. Germline CDR1 and CDR2: MDHEN and SYDVKM. The CDR3 has 12 amino acids. The CDR3 loop reads CASSGGQGGYTF. CDR3 nucleotide sequence: TGTGCCAGCAGTGGGGGACAGGGAGGCTACACCTTC.

V and J are TRBV7-9 and TRBJ2-2, with D possibly matching TRBD2 (6 bases). The germline V gene has CDR1 SEHNR and CDR2 FQNEAQ (reference sequence). V lost 1 base to trimming and J lost 2 bases, with 11 bases between them. The CDR3 is 16 amino acids. The CDR3 loop is CASSLVASANTGELFF. The CDR3 region has the DNA TGTGCCAGCAGCTTAGTTGCTAGCGCTAACACCGGGGAGCTGTTTTTT.

The chain uses TRBV5-1 and TRBJ2-1, with 8 bases that match TRBD2. Germline V CDR1 and CDR2: SGHRS, YFSETQ. Trimming took 6 bases from V and 1 from J; bases not matched to a gene: 3. The CDR3 contains 14 residues. In DNA form, the CDR3 reads TGCGCCAGCATGGCTAGCGGGTCCTACAATGAGCAGTTCTTC. It specifies CASMASGSYNEQFF.

The chain links TRBV27 to TRBJ2-1; D not resolved. Between the trimmed V and J ends, which lost 0 bases and 9 bases, there was a span of 6 bases. From germline, CDR1 is MNHEY and CDR2 SMNVEV (reference sequence). The CDR3 contains 12 residues. The DNA of the CDR3 is TGTGCCAGCAGTTTATCGCGAGGTGAGCAGTTCTTC. It translates to CASSLSRGEQFF.

The rearrangement links TRBV5-6 to TRBJ2-2, with D possibly TRBD1 on 5 matching bases. CDR1 SGHDT and CDR2 YYEEEE come from the germline V gene. Trimming took off 0 bases at V and 3 bases at J, with 15 bases between the two ends. This CDR3 has 17 amino acids. The CDR3 spells CASSLELSGWYTGELFF. The CDR3 nucleotides are TGTGCCAGCAGCTTGGAGCTGTCAGGGTGGTACACCGGGGAGCTGTTTTTT.

The chain links TRBV5-1 to TRBJ2-5; possible D gene TRBD1, 6 bases. The CDR3 has 13 amino acids. Trimming pared 5 bases from V and 13 bases from J, leaving 21 bases between. Germline V gene data show CDR1 as SGHRS and CDR2 as YFSETQ. The CDR3 sequence: CASSLWTVEDRYF. The CDR3 DNA is TGCGCCAGCAGTTTGTGGACAGTTGAGGATCGGTACTTC.

The chain uses TRBV5-1 and TRBJ2-1; 7 bases match TRBD1. J was trimmed by 6 bases and V by 3 bases; bases with no gene match: 9. Germline V gene lookup returns CDR1 SGHRS and CDR2 YFSETQ. This CDR3 contains 15 residues. In DNA form, the CDR3 reads TGCGCCAGCAGCTACACAGGGGTTTCGAGCAATGAGCAGTTCTTC. Encoded protein: CASSYTGVSSNEQFF.

This chain links TRBV9 with TRBJ1-5; the match to TRBD1 covers 11 bases. Germline trimming cut 0 bases from V and 2 bases from J; bases unmatched to any gene: 1. The CDR3 spans 16 residues. Germline lookup yields CDR1 SGDLS and CDR2 YYNGEE. CDR3 nucleotide sequence: TGTGCCAGCAGCGTAGGGACAGGGGGCCGCAATCAGCCCCAGCATTTT. Translated: CASSVGTGGRNQPQHF.

The J gene is TRBJ2-1, the V gene TRBV19; 13 bases map to TRBD2. J lost 6 bases, V lost 7 bases, and 18 bases had no gene match. The CDR3 contains 19 residues. Germline assignment: CDR1 LNHDA and CDR2 SQIVND (reference sequence). The CDR3 loop is CASTEHGLAGAPPRNEQFF. CDR3 bases: TGTGCCAGTACCGAACACGGACTAGCGGGAGCCCCACCCCGCAATGAGCAGTTCTTC.

The chain combines TRBV27 with TRBJ2-7; unclear D gene. V lost 6 bases and J 3 bases, leaving 15 bases between the germline ends. Looked up from germline, CDR1 is MNHEY and CDR2 is SMNVEV (reference sequence). CDR3 length equals 14 residues. The CDR3 coding sequence is TGTGCCAGCAGCCGCCAGACCTACGGCTACGAGCAGTACTTC. Translation: CASSRQTYGYEQYF.

This clone was counted between two and nine times. This chain connects TRBV4-1 to TRBJ1-1; D is unclear. The CDR3 extends over 14 amino acids. The V and J ends lost 4 bases and 1 base respectively, with 10 bases between them. The germline V gene has CDR1 MGHRA and CDR2 YSYEKL. CDR3 in amino acids: CASSPRAANTEAFF. CDR3 bases: TGCGCCAGCAGCCCCCGGGCAGCGAACACTGAAGCTTTCTTT.

The chain uses TRBV5-1 and TRBJ1-1, with 7 bases that match TRBD1. The V and J ends lost 0 bases and 4 bases, in that order; junction bases with no gene match: 6. The CDR3 has 15 amino acids. Germline CDR1 SGHRS, CDR2 YFSETQ. CDR3 sequence reads: CASSLAAAGGTEAFF. The CDR3 DNA reads as TGCGCCAGCAGCTTGGCCGCGGCAGGGGGCACTGAAGCTTTCTTT.

V is TRBV12-5 and J is TRBJ2-5; D gene unclear. This CDR3 spans 12 amino acids. Trimming took 0 bases from V and 4 from J, leaving 3 bases between them. CDR1 is LGHNT, CDR2 FRNRAP, per germline. CDR3: CASGLVAETQYF. Written as DNA, the CDR3 is TGTGCTAGTGGTTTGGTGGCAGAGACCCAGTACTTC.

V is TRBV19 and J is TRBJ1-5; D is unresolved. The germline gives CDR1 LNHDA, CDR2 SQIVND (reference sequence). V was trimmed by 6 bases and J by 0 bases, leaving 12 bases between them. The CDR3 runs to 15 residues. CDR3: CASRPPTLSNQPQHF. The CDR3 bases are TGTGCCAGTAGGCCTCCGACACTTAGCAATCAGCCCCAGCATTTT.

V is TRBV5-1 and J is TRBJ1-1; D is ambiguous. Germline V gene data show CDR1 as SGHRS and CDR2 as YFSETQ. CDR3 size: 14 residues. V shed 2 bases and J shed 6 bases, with 14 bases lying between them. The CDR3 spells CASSFFDGESEAFF. The CDR3 DNA reads as TGCGCCAGCAGCTTTTTCGACGGTGAATCTGAAGCTTTCTTT.

V usage is TRBV12-5 and J usage is TRBJ2-1; 10 bases fit TRBD1. This CDR3 spans 18 amino acids. Looked up from germline, CDR1 is LGHNT and CDR2 is FRNRAP. V shed 0 bases, J shed 5 bases, and the junction held 10 bases outside the gene matches. DNA of the CDR3: TGTGCTAGTGGTTTGGTATTTTGGGGACAGGGGCCCGACAATGAGCAGTTCTTC. Translated: CASGLVFWGQGPDNEQFF. Full variable domain (outside the CDR3, taken from reference TRBV12-5 and TRBJ2-1): DARVTQTPRHKVTEMGQEVTMRCQPILGHNTVFWYRQTMMQGLELLAYFRNRAPLDDSGMPKDRFSAEMPDATLATLKIQPSEPRDSAVYFCASGLVFWGQGPDNEQFFGPGTRLTVL.

The chain links TRBV19 to TRBJ1-1; 8 nucleotides match TRBD1. The CDR3 length is 16 residues. CDR1 LNHDA and CDR2 SQIVND come from the germline V gene (reference sequence). V gave up 1 base and J gave up 5 bases; unmatched junction bases: 9. CDR3 nucleotides: TGTGCCAGTAGTATAGGGGCAGGGGGCGTATCAACTGAAGCTTTCTTT. This encodes CASSIGAGGVSTEAFF.

The chain couples TRBV4-1 to TRBJ2-3; weak D call: TRBD2 (6 bases). The germline V gene encodes CDR1 MGHRA and CDR2 YSYEKL. CDR3 size: 15 residues. V was trimmed by 2 bases and J by 0 bases, leaving 9 bases between them. The CDR3 region has the DNA TGCGCCAGCAGCCAAATAGCGGCAAGCACAGATACGCAGTATTTT. Translation: CASSQIAASTDTQYF.

The V gene is TRBV19, the J gene TRBJ2-7; maybe TRBD1 (6 bases). Germline values: CDR1 LNHDA, CDR2 SQIVND (reference sequence). The CDR3 covers 16 residues. With 2 bases removed from V and 4 bases from J, the gap between germline ends came to 18 bases. The CDR3 DNA sequence: TGTGCCAGTAGTATAAGAGGACAGCAACTGGATTACGAGCAGTACTTC. The encoded protein is CASSIRGQQLDYEQYF.

A single count supports this clone. The chain links TRBV28 to TRBJ2-1, with TRBD2 matching 7 bases. This CDR3 has 13 residues. V gave up 5 bases and J gave up 8 bases; unmatched junction bases: 6. Germline assignment: CDR1 MDHEN and CDR2 SYDVKM. CDR3 sequence: CASSPGLRYEQFF. CDR3 DNA: TGTGCCAGCAGTCCGGGACTACGATATGAGCAGTTCTTC.

This rearrangement joins TRBV5-1 to TRBJ2-2; the D call may be TRBD1 or TRBD2 (5 bases each). Between the trimmed V and J ends, which lost 2 bases and 1 base, there was a span of 12 bases. CDR1 is SGHRS and CDR2 is YFSETQ in the germline V gene. The CDR3 is made up of 16 amino acids. The CDR3 sequence: CASSLKGRENTGELFF. For the CDR3, the DNA is TGCGCCAGCAGCTTAAAGGGACGGGAGAACACCGGGGAGCTGTTTTTT.

Worth noting for this clone: The germline gene is not matched at one end of the junction; a read error may be the cause. This chain links TRBV5-1 with TRBJ2-7; TRBD2 agrees at 13 bases. There are 17 residues in the CDR3. Germline V gene lookup returns CDR1 SGHRS and CDR2 YFSETQ. The CDR3 DNA is TGCGCCAGCAGCTCCGGACTAGCGGGAGAAGTCTCCCACGAGCAGTACTTC. It codes for CASSSGLAGEVSHEQYF.

The rearrangement links TRBV29-1 to TRBJ2-3; D call uncertain. Germline values: CDR1 SQVTM, CDR2 ANQGSEA. V was shortened by 5 bases and J by 10 bases, with 13 bases between the two germline ends. The CDR3 consists of 11 residues. For the CDR3, the DNA is TGCAGCGTTCGATATGCAGAGCCGCAGTATTTT. It yields the protein CSVRYAEPQYF.

The J gene is TRBJ1-2, the V gene TRBV7-8; D is unclear. Per germline, CDR1 SGHVS and CDR2 FQNEAQ. The CDR3 runs to 14 residues. Trimming removed 0 bases at V and 0 bases at J, with 5 bases between. The CDR3 bases are TGTGCCAGCAGCTTAGCCACGACTAACTATGGCTACACCTTC. Its translation: CASSLATTNYGYTF.

The V and J genes are TRBV10-1 and TRBJ2-7; weak D call: TRBD1 (6 bases). Deletions cut 2 bases from V and 9 bases from J, with 14 bases between. CDR3 size: 13 residues. Germline V gene sequence: CDR1 WNHNN, CDR2 SYGVQD (reference sequence). The DNA of the CDR3 is TGCGCCAGCAGTGAGGGACAGCTCGGAGGGCAGTACTTC. Translating it yields CASSEGQLGGQYF.

The V call is TRBV28, the J call TRBJ2-7, with a weak D call TRBD2 (6 bases). V was clipped by 4 bases and J by 3 bases, with 13 bases between them. Germline V gives CDR1 MDHEN, CDR2 SYDVKM. The CDR3 is made up of 14 amino acids. DNA of the CDR3: TGTGCCAGCAGTTCGGGACTGGATCTCTACGAGCAGTACTTC. Protein product: CASSSGLDLYEQYF. Complete variable domain (other parts from reference TRBV28 and TRBJ2-7): DVKVTQSSRYLVKRTGEKVFLECVQDMDHENMFWYRQDPGLGLRLIYFSYDVKMKEKGDIPEGYSVSREKKERFSLILESASTNQTSMYLCASSSGLDLYEQYFGPGTRLTVT.

The rearrangement links TRBV5-1 to TRBJ1-4; 8 bases align to TRBD1. This CDR3 is 16 amino acids long. Germline CDR1 and CDR2: SGHRS and YFSETQ. V gave up 4 bases and J gave up 6 bases; unmatched junction bases: 11. The CDR3 here is CASSTARTGSYEKLFF. CDR3 coding DNA: TGCGCCAGCAGCACCGCGAGGACAGGGTCGTATGAAAAACTGTTTTTT.

V usage is TRBV10-3 and J usage is TRBJ1-1, with D perhaps TRBD1 (5 bases). The CDR3 length is 15 residues. The germline V gene encodes CDR1 ENHRY and CDR2 SYGVKD. V was cut by 6 bases and J by 5 bases, with 19 bases left in between. CDR3 coding DNA: TGTGCCATCAGCGAGGTCCGATTACGGGGGACTGAAGCTTTCTTT. Its translation: CAISEVRLRGTEAFF.

The chain uses TRBV5-6 and TRBJ1-4, with 7 nucleotides matching TRBD1. The CDR3 totals 14 residues. Trimming removed 3 bases from V and 8 bases from J; junction bases left unmatched: 7. Germline values: CDR1 SGHDT, CDR2 YYEEEE. The CDR3 nucleotides are TGTGCCAGCAGCTCACAGGGGAAGGGGGAAAAACTGTTTTTT. This gives the protein CASSSQGKGEKLFF.